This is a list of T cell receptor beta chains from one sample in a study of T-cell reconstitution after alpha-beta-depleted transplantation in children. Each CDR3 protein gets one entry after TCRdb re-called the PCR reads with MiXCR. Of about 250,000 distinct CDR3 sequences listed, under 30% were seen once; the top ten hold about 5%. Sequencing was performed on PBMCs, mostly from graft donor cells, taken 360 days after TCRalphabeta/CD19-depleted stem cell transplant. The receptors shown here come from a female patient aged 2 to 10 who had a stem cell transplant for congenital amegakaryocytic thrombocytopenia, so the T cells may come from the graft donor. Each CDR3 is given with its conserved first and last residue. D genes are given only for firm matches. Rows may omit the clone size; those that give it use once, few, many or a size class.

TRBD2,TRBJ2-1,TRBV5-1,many,CASSLGLAYNEQFF,TGCGCCAGCAGCTTGGGACTAGCATACAATGAGCAGTTCTTC
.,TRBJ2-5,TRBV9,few,CASSPPMGEETQYF,TGTGCCAGCAGCCCACCCATGGGGGAAGAGACCCAGTACTTC
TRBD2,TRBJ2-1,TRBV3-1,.,CASSQESGFVGTRDNEQFF,TGTGCCAGCAGCCAAGAATCAGGATTTGTTGGGACTAGGGACAATGAGCAGTTCTTC
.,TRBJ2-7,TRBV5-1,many,CASSLDGKAYYEQYF,TGCGCCAGCAGCTTGGATGGTAAGGCTTACTACGAGCAGTACTTC
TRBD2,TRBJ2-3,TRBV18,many,CASSPPSGRITDTQYF,TGTGCCAGCTCGCCCCCTAGCGGGAGAATAACAGATACGCAGTATTTT
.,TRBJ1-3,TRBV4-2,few,CASSAYDWDGNTIYF,TGTGCCAGCAGCGCCTACGACTGGGACGGAAACACCATATATTTT
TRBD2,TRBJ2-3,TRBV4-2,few,CASSQVLAGGPDTQYF,TGTGCCAGCAGCCAAGTTCTAGCGGGAGGGCCGGATACGCAGTATTTT
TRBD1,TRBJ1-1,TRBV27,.,CASIRDRVATEAFF,TGTGCCAGTATCCGGGACAGGGTGGCCACTGAAGCTTTCTTT
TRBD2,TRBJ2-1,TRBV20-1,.,CSAQGLAASYNEQFF,TGCAGTGCGCAGGGACTAGCGGCTTCCTACAATGAGCAGTTCTTC
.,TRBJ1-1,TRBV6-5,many,CASSYPASRTNTEAFF,TGTGCCAGCAGTTACCCCGCGAGTAGAACGAACACTGAAGCTTTCTTT
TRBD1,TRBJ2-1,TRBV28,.,CASTPVSGGSYNEQFF,TGTGCCAGCACCCCGGTATCAGGGGGCTCCTACAATGAGCAGTTCTTC
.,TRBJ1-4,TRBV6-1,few,CASMRGISFNEKLFF,TGTGCCAGCATGAGGGGTATTTCATTTAATGAAAAACTGTTTTTT
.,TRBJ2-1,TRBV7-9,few,CASSSKSLPGYNEQFF,TGTGCCAGCAGCTCGAAATCACTCCCTGGTTACAATGAGCAGTTCTTC
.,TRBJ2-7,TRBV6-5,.,CASSRADVQLHF,TGTGCCAGCAGTAGGGCTGACGTCCAGTTACACTTC
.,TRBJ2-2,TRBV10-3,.,CASAGDTNTGELFF,TGTGCCAGCGCCGGGGACACGAACACCGGGGAGCTGTTTTTT
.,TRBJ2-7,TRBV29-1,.,CSVEDQAGAYEQYF,TGCAGCGTTGAAGATCAGGCAGGAGCCTACGAGCAGTACTTC
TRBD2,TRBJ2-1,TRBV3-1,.,CASSQSGGPYNEQFF,TGTGCCAGCAGTCAGAGCGGGGGTCCCTACAATGAGCAGTTCTTC
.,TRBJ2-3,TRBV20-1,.,CSASQPSTDAQYF,TGCAGTGCTAGCCAGCCCAGCACAGATGCGCAGTATTTT
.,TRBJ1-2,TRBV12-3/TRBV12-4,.,CASSLQPGSYGYTF,TGTGCCAGCAGTTTACAACCGGGGTCCTATGGCTACACCTTC
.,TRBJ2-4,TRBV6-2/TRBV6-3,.,CASSSPSAKNIQYF,TGTGCCAGCAGCTCACCCTCCGCCAAAAACATTCAGTACTTC
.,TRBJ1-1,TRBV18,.,CASSPPGQYGLNTEAFF,TGTGCCAGCTCACCACCCGGACAGTACGGTCTGAACACTGAAGCTTTCTTT
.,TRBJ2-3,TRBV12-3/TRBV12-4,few,CASSFDDGYTQYF,TGTGCCAGCAGTTTCGACGACGGATATACGCAGTATTTT
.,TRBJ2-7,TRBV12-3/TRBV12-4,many,CASSAVSYEQYF,TGTGCCAGCAGCGCAGTCTCCTACGAGCAGTACTTC
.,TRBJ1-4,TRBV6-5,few,CASSSTAATNEKLFF,TGTGCCAGCAGTTCTACAGCTGCAACTAATGAAAAACTGTTTTTT
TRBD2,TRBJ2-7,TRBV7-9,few,CASGSGRRAYEQYF,TGTGCCAGTGGGAGCGGGAGACGGGCCTACGAGCAGTACTTC
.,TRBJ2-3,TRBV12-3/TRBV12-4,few,CASNVGPSTDTQYF,TGTGCCAGCAATGTGGGGCCTAGCACAGATACGCAGTATTTT
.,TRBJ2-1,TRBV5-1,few,CASSSNIRPYNEQFF,TGCGCCAGCAGCTCAAACATCCGCCCCTACAATGAGCAGTTCTTC
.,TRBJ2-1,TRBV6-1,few,CASSGRGFSYNEQFF,TGTGCCAGCAGTGGGCGCGGCTTTTCCTACAATGAGCAGTTCTTC
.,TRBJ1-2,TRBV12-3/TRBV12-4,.,CASSLAWYTGSYYGYTF,TGTGCCAGCAGTTTAGCGTGGTACACGGGGAGTTACTATGGCTACACCTTC
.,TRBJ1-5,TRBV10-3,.,CAISTDGNNQPQHF,TGTGCCATCAGTACGGACGGTAACAATCAGCCCCAGCATTTT
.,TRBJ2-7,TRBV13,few,CASSSPFTHEQYF,TGTGCCAGCAGCTCCCCCTTCACTCACGAGCAGTACTTC
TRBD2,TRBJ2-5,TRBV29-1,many,CSGLGTSAPTQETQYF,TGCAGCGGACTCGGGACTAGCGCGCCAACCCAAGAGACCCAGTACTTC
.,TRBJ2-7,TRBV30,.,CAWSVSSGFYEQYF,TGTGCCTGGAGTGTATCCTCAGGGTTCTACGAGCAGTACTTC
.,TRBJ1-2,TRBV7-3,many,CASSFGGEDGYTF,TGTGCCAGCAGCTTCGGGGGAGAGGATGGCTACACCTTC
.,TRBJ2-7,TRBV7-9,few,CASSPPAGLTFYEQYF,TGTGCCAGCAGCCCCCCGGCGGGACTGACATTTTACGAGCAGTACTTC
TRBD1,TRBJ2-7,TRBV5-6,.,CASSLWDRGHVEQYF,TGTGCCAGCAGCTTGTGGGACAGGGGGCACGTCGAGCAGTACTTC
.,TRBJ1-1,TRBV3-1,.,CASSQVQSTEAFF,TGTGCCAGCAGCCAAGTTCAAAGCACTGAAGCTTTCTTT
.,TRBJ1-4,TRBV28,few,CASSLIDTTTNEKLFF,TGTGCCAGCAGTTTAATTGACACCACAACTAATGAAAAACTGTTTTTT
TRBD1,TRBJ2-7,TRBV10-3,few,CAISKRTTGSDEQYF,TGTGCCATCTCGAAAAGGACGACAGGGTCGGACGAGCAGTACTTC
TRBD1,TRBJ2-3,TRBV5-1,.,CASSKTGVTDTQYF,TGCGCCAGCAGCAAGACAGGGGTGACAGATACGCAGTATTTT
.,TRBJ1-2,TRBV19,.,CASSTRGLALYGYTF,TGTGCCAGTAGTACCCGGGGACTGGCACTCTATGGCTACACCTTC
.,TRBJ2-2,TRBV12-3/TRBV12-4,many,CASRTGTTYTGELFF,TGTGCCAGCAGGACCGGGACCACCTACACCGGGGAGCTGTTTTTT
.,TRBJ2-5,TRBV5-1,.,CASRDAGTETQYF,TGCGCCAGCAGAGACGCGGGGACAGAGACCCAGTACTTC
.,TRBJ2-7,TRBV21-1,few,CASSRGTAKGAYEQYF,TGTGCCAGCAGCAGGGGGACGGCGAAGGGTGCCTACGAGCAGTACTTC
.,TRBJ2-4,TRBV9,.,CASSVHGENIQYF,TGTGCCAGCAGCGTACACGGGGAAAACATTCAGTACTTC
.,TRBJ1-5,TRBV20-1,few,CSARSGNQPQHF,TGCAGTGCTAGATCCGGGAATCAGCCCCAGCATTTT
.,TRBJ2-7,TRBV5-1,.,CASSPKGVDTYEQYF,TGCGCCAGCAGCCCCAAGGGGGTGGATACCTACGAGCAGTACTTC
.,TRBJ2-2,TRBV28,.,CASSPWAGTGELFF,TGTGCCAGCAGTCCCTGGGCAGGGACCGGGGAGCTGTTTTTT
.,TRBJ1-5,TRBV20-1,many,CSASVDQPQHF,TGCAGTGCTAGCGTCGATCAGCCCCAGCATTTT
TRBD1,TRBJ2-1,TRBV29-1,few,CSVDHSFKGAWEQFF,TGCAGCGTCGACCACTCTTTTAAGGGGGCCTGGGAGCAGTTCTTC
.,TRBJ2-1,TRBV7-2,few,CASSLAERYNEQFF,TGTGCCAGCAGCTTAGCGGAGAGGTACAATGAGCAGTTCTTC
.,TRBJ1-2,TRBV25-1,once,CASSEGWGFYGYTF,TGTGCCAGCAGTGAAGGCTGGGGTTTCTATGGCTACACCTTC